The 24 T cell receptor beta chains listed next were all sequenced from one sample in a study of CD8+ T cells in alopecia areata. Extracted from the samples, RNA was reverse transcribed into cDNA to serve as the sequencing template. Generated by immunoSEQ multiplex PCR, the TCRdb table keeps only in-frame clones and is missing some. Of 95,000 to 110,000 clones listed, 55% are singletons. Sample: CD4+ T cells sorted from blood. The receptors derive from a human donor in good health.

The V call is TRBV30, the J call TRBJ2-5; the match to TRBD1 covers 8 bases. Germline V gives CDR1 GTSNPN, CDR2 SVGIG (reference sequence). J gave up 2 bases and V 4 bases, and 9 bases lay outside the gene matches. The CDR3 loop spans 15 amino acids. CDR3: CAWIPDRGQQETQYF. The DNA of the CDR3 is TGTGCCTGGATTCCCGACAGGGGACAACAAGAGACCCAGTACTTC.

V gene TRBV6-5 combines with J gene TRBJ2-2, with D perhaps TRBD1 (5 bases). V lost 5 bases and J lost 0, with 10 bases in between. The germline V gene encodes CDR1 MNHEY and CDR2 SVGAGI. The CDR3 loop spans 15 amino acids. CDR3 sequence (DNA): TGTGCCAGCAGTCGACAGCTCGCGAACACCGGGGAGCTGTTTTTT. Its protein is CASSRQLANTGELFF.

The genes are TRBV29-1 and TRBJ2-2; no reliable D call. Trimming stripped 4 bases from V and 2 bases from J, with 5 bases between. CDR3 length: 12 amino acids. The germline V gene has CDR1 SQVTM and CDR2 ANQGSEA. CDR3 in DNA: TGCAGCGTTGCTCCTAACACCGGGGAGCTGTTTTTT. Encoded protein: CSVAPNTGELFF.

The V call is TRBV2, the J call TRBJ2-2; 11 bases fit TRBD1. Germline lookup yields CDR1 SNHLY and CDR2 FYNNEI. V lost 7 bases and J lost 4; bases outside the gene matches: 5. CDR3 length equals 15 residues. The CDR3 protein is CASTIGQGATGELFF. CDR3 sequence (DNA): TGTGCCAGCACCATCGGACAGGGGGCCACCGGGGAGCTGTTTTTT. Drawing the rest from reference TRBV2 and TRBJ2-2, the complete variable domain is EPEVTQTPSHQVTQMGQEVILRCVPISNHLYFYWYRQILGQKVEFLVSFYNNEISEKSEIFDDQFSVERPDGSNFTLKIRSTKLEDSAMYFCASTIGQGATGELFFGEGSRLTVL.

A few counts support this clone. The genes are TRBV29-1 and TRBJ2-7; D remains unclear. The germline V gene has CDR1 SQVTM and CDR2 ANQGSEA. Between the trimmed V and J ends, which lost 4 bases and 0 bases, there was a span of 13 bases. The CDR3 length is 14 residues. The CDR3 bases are TGCAGCGTTGCTCCCAATTTGGGCTCCTACGAGCAGTACTTC. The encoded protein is CSVAPNLGSYEQYF.

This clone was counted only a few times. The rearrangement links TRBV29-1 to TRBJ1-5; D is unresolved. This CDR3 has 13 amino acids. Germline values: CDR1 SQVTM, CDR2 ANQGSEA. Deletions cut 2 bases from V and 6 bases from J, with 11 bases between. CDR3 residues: CSVETGIGQPQHF. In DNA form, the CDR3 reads TGCAGCGTTGAAACGGGGATAGGTCAGCCCCAGCATTTT.

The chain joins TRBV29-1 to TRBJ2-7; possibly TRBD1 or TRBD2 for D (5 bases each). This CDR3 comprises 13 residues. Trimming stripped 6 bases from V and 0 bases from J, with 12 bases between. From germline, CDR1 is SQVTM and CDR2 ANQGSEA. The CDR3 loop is CSVTWDASYEQYF. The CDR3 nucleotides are TGCAGCGTGACTTGGGACGCCTCCTACGAGCAGTACTTC.

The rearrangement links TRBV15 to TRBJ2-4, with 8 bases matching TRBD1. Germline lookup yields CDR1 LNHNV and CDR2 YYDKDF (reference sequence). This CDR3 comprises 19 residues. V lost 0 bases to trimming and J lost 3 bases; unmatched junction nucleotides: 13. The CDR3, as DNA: TGTGCCACCAGCAGAGATTGGGGCGCGGCAGGGGGCGGCAAAAACATTCAGTACTTC. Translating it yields CATSRDWGAAGGGKNIQYF.

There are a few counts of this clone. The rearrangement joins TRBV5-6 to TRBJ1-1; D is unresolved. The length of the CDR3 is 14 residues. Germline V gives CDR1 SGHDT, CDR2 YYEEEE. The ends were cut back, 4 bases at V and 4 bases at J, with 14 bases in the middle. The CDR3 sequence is CASSIEMRSTEAFF. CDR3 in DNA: TGTGCCAGCAGCATTGAGATGAGGAGCACTGAAGCTTTCTTT.

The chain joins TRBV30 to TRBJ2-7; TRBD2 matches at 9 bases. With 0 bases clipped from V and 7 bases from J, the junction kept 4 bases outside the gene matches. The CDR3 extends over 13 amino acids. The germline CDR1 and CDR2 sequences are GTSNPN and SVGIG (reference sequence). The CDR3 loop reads CAWSVRLAGEQYF. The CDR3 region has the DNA TGTGCCTGGAGTGTACGGCTAGCGGGGGAGCAGTACTTC.

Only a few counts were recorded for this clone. The DNA for the CDR3 is TGTGCCAGTAGTACAGGACTTCAACGGGGCGGGGAGCTGTTTTTT. Amino acid sequence: CASSTGLQRGGELFF. This chain links TRBV19 with TRBJ2-2; D perhaps matches TRBD2 (5 bases). CDR1 is LNHDA and CDR2 is SQIVND in the germline V gene (reference sequence). This CDR3 is built from 15 residues. Trimming removed 4 bases at V and 7 bases at J, with 16 bases between.

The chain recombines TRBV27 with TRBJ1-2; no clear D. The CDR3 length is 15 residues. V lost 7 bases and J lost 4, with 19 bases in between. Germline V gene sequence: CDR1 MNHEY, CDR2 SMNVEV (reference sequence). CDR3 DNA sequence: TGTGCCAGCATACCCGGCGGTAGGACCCTCTATGGCTACACCTTC. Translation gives CASIPGGRTLYGYTF.

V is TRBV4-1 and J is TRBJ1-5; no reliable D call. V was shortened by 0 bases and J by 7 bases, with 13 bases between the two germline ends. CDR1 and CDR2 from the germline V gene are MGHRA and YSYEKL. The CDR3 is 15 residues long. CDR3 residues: CASSQEIGWGQPQHF. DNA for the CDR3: TGCGCCAGCAGCCAAGAGATAGGTTGGGGACAGCCCCAGCATTTT.

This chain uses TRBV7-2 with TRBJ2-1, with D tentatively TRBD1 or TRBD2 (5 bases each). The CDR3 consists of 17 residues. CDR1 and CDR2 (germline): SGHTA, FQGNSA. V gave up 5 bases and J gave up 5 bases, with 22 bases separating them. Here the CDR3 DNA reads TGTGCCAGCAGCCCGTTTTTAGGCCGGTTGGGGGACAATGAGCAGTTCTTC. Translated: CASSPFLGRLGDNEQFF.

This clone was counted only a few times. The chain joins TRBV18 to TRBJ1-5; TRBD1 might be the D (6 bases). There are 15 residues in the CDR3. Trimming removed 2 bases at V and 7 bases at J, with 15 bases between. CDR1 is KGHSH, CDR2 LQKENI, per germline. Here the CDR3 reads CASSPAGHSSQPQHF. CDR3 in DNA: TGTGCCAGCTCACCAGCGGGACACTCCTCCCAGCCCCAGCATTTT.

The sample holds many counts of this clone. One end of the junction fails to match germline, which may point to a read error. In DNA, the CDR3 is TGTGCCAGCAGCCTAGCTGGGACAGGGGGCAATAGTAATGAAAAACTGTTTTTT. Translated, it gives CASSLAGTGGNSNEKLFF. This chain uses TRBV7-2 with TRBJ1-4; TRBD1 agrees at 12 bases. The V gene's germline CDR1 is SGHTA and CDR2 FQGNSA. CDR3 size: 18 residues.

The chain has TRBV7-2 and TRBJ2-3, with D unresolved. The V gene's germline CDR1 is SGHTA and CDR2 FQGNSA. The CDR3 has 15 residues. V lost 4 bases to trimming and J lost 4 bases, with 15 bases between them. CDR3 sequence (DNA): TGTGCCAGCAGCTCCATACGCCTAACGGCAGATACGCAGTATTTT. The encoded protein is CASSSIRLTADTQYF.

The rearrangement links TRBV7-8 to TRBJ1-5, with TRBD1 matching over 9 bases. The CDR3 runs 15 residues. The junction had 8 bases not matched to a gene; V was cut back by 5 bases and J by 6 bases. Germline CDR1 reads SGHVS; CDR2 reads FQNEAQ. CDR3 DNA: TGTGCCAGCAGCAAGAAACAGGGGGCGCGTCAGCCCCAGCATTTT. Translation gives CASSKKQGARQPQHF.

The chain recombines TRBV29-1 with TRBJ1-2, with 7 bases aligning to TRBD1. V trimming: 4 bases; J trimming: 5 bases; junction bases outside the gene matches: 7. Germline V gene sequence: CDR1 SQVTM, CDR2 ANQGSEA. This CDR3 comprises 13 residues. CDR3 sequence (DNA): TGCAGCGTTGGCTGGACAGGCTTATATGGCTACACCTTC. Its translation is CSVGWTGLYGYTF.

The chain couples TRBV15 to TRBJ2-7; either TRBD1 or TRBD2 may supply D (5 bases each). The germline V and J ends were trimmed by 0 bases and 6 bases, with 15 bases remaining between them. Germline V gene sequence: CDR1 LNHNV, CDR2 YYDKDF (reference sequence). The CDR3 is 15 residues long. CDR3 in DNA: TGTGCCACCAGCAGAGATCCCCGGGGCGGCTCCGAGCAGTACTTC. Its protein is CATSRDPRGGSEQYF.

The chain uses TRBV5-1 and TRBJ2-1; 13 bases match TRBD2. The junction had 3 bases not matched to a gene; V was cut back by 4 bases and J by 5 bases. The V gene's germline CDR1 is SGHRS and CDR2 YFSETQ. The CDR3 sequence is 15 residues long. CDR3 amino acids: CASSGLAGAHNEQFF. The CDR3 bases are TGCGCCAGCAGCGGACTAGCGGGGGCCCACAATGAGCAGTTCTTC.

As DNA, the CDR3 is TGCGCCAGCAGGTCCAACGACTATGGCTACACCTTC. Translating gives CASRSNDYGYTF. The gene calls are TRBV5-1 and TRBJ1-2; D uncertain. Germline CDR1 and CDR2: SGHRS and YFSETQ. V gave up 5 bases and J gave up 3 bases, with 8 bases separating them. The CDR3 is 12 amino acids.

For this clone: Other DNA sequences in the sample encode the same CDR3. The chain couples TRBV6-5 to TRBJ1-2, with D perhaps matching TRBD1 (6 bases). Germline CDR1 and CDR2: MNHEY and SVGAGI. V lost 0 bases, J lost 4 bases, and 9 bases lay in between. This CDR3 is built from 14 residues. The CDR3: CASSYSAGAYGYTF. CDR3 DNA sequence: TGTGCCAGCAGTTACTCGGCGGGGGCCTATGGCTACACCTTC.

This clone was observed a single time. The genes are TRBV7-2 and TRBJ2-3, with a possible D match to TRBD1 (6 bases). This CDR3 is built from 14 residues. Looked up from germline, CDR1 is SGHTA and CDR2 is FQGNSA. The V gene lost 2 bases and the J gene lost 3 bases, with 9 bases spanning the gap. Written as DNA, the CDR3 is TGTGCCAGCAGCTTAAATAGGGGGACAGATACGCAGTATTTT. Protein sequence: CASSLNRGTDTQYF. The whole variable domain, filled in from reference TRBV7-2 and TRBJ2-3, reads GAGVSQSPSNKVTEKGKDVELRCDPISGHTALYWYRQSLGQGLEFLIYFQGNSAPDKSGLPSDRFSAERTGGSVSTLTIQRTQQEDSAVYLCASSLNRGTDTQYFGPGTRLTVL.